This is a list of T cell receptor beta chains from one sample in a study of PD-1 blockade in classical Hodgkin lymphoma. Assay: immunoSEQ multiplex PCR; the TCRdb copy retains only in-frame clones and omits some. The sample holds about 97,000 clones, 65% to 85% seen once. Sequenced material: peripheral blood mononuclear cells (PBMCs), taken at baseline. These receptors originate from a human donor with classical Hodgkin lymphoma. CDR3s include the opening cysteine and the closing phenylalanine or tryptophan. D genes are given only for firm matches. Not all rows give a size; the values are once, few, many and, for expanded clones, a class.

V	J	D	size	DNA	CDR3
TRBV2	TRBJ1-3	-	-	TGTGCCAGCAGTGAAGAGGGTGGAAACACCATATATTTT	CASSEEGGNTIYF
TRBV19	TRBJ2-7	TRBD1	-	TGTGCCAGTAGTACGAACAGGGGTACCTACGAGCAGTACTTC	CASSTNRGTYEQYF
TRBV5-5	TRBJ2-5	-	-	TGTGCCAGCAGCTTGGTGGCCATCCCCCAAGAGACCCAGTACTTC	CASSLVAIPQETQYF
TRBV19	TRBJ2-7	-	-	TGTGCCAGTAATTTAAGGGGTTCCTACGAGCAGTACTTC	CASNLRGSYEQYF
TRBV7-9	TRBJ1-2	-	few	TGTGCCAGCAGTCTGACCGACTCCCTTAGGGGAGGCTACACCTTC	CASSLTDSLRGGYTF
TRBV19	TRBJ2-1	-	-	TGTGCCAGTAGCCGACCTCGGGGGCGGGCGACCTACAATGAGCAGTTCTTC	CASSRPRGRATYNEQFF
TRBV6-6	TRBJ2-7	-	-	TGTGCCAGCAGTGCCGGACTGCCCTACGAGCAGTACTTC	CASSAGLPYEQYF
TRBV5-4	TRBJ2-1	-	-	TGTGCCAGCAGCTTTAGTAATGAGCAGTTCTTC	CASSFSNEQFF
TRBV19	TRBJ1-4	-	-	TGTGCCAGCTCGGGGGCAACTAATGAAAAACTGTTTTTT	CASSGATNEKLFF
TRBV21-1	TRBJ1-1	-	-	TGTGCCAGCAGCAGACGGGGGAGTGAAGCTTTCTTT	CASSRRGSEAFF
TRBV10-3	TRBJ2-7	TRBD1	-	TGTGCCATCAGTGTGACGGACAGGGAACCCTCCTACGAGCAGTACTTC	CAISVTDREPSYEQYF
TRBV7-2	TRBJ1-5	-	-	TGTGCCAGCAGCTTCAGCCGGGACAACAATCAGCCCCAGCATTTT	CASSFSRDNNQPQHF
TRBV19	TRBJ1-1	-	once	TGTGCCAGTAGTGGCTTCGGGGGGGCAGGAGCTTTCTTT	CASSGFGGAGAFF
TRBV9	TRBJ2-7	TRBD2	-	TGTGCCAGCAGCGTAGGTCCAGCGGGGACCTACGAGCAGTACTTC	CASSVGPAGTYEQYF
TRBV12-2	TRBJ1-2	-	-	TGTGCAAGTCGCCTTACTCCCGGCTACACCTTC	CASRLTPGYTF
TRBV11-3	TRBJ2-3	-	-	TGTGCCAGCAGCTTAACAGGGAGCACAGATACGCAGTATTTT	CASSLTGSTDTQYF
TRBV28	TRBJ1-1	-	-	TGTGCCAGCAGTTTATACGGTAGTACTGAAGCTTTCTTT	CASSLYGSTEAFF
TRBV5-6	TRBJ2-1	TRBD1	-	TGTGCCAGCAGCTTGTATACCGGGACAGGGATTTCCAATGAGCAGTTCTTC	CASSLYTGTGISNEQFF
TRBV29-1	TRBJ2-2	-	-	TGCAGCGTGGGGCCCGCTATTAACACCGGGGAGCTGTTTTTT	CSVGPAINTGELFF
TRBV5-1	TRBJ2-2	-	-	TGCGCCAGCAGCTACCGGACGGCACCGAACACCGGGGAGCTGTTTTTT	CASSYRTAPNTGELFF
TRBV6-5	TRBJ2-1	TRBD1	-	TGTGCCAGCAGTTACCAGGGGGCGGGAGAGCAGTTCTTC	CASSYQGAGEQFF
TRBV4-1	TRBJ2-1	-	-	TGCGCCAGCAGCCAAGGTTTTCCTCAGAGGGGTGAGCAGTTCTTC	CASSQGFPQRGEQFF
TRBV30	TRBJ2-6	-	-	TGTGCCCGCAGCGAGGAGTTTTCGGGGGCCAACGTCCTGACTTTC	CARSEEFSGANVLTF
TRBV5-1	TRBJ2-5	TRBD1	-	TGCGCCAGCAGCTCAAACAGGGGGCTGGGGGAGACCCAGTACTTC	CASSSNRGLGETQYF
TRBV28	TRBJ2-5	-	-	TGTGCCAGCAGTTTCGGGATTGGGATCCAAGAGACCCAGTACTTC	CASSFGIGIQETQYF
TRBV7-2	TRBJ2-1	-	-	TGTGCCAGCAGCCCCCGGCGAGGTTGGGGCGGGTCAGAGCAGTTCTTC	CASSPRRGWGGSEQFF
TRBV14	TRBJ2-2	TRBD2	-	TGTGCCAGCAGCCAAGATACTAGCGGACTCACCGGGGAGCTGTTTTTT	CASSQDTSGLTGELFF
TRBV30	TRBJ2-7	TRBD2	-	TGTGCCTGGCTAGCGGGAGGGGTCGACGAGCAGTACTTC	CAWLAGGVDEQYF
TRBV20-1	TRBJ2-5	-	once	TGCAGTGCGATACCCCGGGAGACCCAGTACTTC	CSAIPRETQYF
TRBV6-5	TRBJ1-5	TRBD1	-	TGTGCCAGCGGACAGGGGAGAGATCAGCCCCAGCATTTT	CASGQGRDQPQHF
TRBV6-5	TRBJ2-1	-	-	TGTGCCAGCAGCATGGAGGGATTTGGAAATGAGCAGTTCTTC	CASSMEGFGNEQFF
TRBV5-4	TRBJ2-7	TRBD2	-	TGTGCCAGCACCCCCTCGGGGGGTAACTCGTACGAGCAGTACTTC	CASTPSGGNSYEQYF
TRBV14	TRBJ2-3	-	-	TGTGCCAGCAGCCAAGTTTTGGGGTCCGGTACGCAGTATTTT	CASSQVLGSGTQYF
TRBV21-1	TRBJ2-5	-	few	TGTGCCAGCAGCGACCCCGGGACTGGAAAAGAGACCCAGTACTTC	CASSDPGTGKETQYF
TRBV6-5	TRBJ2-3	TRBD2	few	TGTGCCAGCAGGGGGACTAGCGGCACAGATACGCAGTATTTT	CASRGTSGTDTQYF
TRBV18	TRBJ2-2	TRBD1	-	TGTGCCAGCTCGCGCTCCGAGGGGGCGCCCACCGGGGAGCTGTTTTTT	CASSRSEGAPTGELFF
TRBV27	TRBJ2-1	TRBD2	-	TGTGCCAGCAGCCCCTTGCGGGGGTTATACAATGAGCAGTTCTTC	CASSPLRGLYNEQFF
TRBV15	TRBJ1-5	-	-	TGTGCCACCAGCAGAGGTGGGACCGTCCACCAGCCCCAGCATTTT	CATSRGGTVHQPQHF